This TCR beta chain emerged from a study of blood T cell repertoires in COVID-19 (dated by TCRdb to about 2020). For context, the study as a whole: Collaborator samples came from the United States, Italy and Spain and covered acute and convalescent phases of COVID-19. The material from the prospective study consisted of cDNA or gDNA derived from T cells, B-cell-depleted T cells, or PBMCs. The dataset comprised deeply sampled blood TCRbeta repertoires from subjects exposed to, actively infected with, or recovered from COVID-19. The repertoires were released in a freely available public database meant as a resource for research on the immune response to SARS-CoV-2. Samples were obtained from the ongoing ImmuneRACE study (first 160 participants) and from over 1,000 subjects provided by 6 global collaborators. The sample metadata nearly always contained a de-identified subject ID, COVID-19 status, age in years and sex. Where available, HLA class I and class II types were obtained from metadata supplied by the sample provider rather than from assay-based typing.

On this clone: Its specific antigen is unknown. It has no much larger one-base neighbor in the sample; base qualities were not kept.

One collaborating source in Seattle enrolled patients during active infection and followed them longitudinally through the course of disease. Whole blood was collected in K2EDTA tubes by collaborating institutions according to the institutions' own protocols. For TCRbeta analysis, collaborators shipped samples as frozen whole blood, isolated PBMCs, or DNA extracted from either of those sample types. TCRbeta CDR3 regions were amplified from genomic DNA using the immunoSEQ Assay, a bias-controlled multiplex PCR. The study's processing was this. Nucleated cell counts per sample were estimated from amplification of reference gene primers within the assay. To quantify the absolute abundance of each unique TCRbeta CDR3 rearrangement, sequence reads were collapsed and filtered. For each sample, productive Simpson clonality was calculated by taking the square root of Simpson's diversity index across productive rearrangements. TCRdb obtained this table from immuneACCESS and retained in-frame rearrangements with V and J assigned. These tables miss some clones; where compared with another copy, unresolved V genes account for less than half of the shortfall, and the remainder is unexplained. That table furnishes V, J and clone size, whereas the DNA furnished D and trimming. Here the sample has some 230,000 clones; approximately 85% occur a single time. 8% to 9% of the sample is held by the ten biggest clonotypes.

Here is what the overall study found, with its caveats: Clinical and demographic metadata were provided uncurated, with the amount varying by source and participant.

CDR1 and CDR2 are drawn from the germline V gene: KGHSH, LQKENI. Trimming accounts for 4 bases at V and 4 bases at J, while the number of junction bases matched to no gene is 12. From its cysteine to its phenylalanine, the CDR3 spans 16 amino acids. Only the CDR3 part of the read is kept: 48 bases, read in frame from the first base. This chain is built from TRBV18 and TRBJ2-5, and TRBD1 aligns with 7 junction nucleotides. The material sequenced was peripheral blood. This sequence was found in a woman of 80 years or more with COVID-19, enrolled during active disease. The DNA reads TGTGCCAGCTCACGACTGGGACAGACTATGCGAGAGACCCAGTACTTC. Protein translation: CASSRLGQTMRETQYF. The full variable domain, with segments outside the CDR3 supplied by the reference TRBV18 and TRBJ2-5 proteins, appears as NAGVMQNPRHLVRRRGQEARLRCSPMKGHSHVYWYRQLPEEGLKFMVYLQKENIIDESGMPKERFSAEFPKEGPSILRIQQVVRGDSAAYFCASSRLGQTMRETQYFGPGTRLLVL.